Listed here are 20 T cell receptor beta chains from one sample, sequenced in a study of cytomegalovirus exposure and HLA in healthy donors. The PCR used 60 Vbeta and 13 Jbeta primers. The data were produced by immunoSEQ multiplex PCR, yet TCRdb's version contains in-frame clones alone and is incomplete. The table shows about 200,000 clones, with roughly 80% occurring only once. The specimen was PBMCs. These receptors came from a male donor in good health and CMV-seropositive.

V usage is TRBV27 and J usage is TRBJ2-5, with 7 nucleotides matching TRBD1. The J call may be faulty, since TRBJ2-7 better matches the DNA end. This CDR3 comprises 15 residues. Germline V gene sequence: CDR1 MNHEY, CDR2 SMNVEV (reference sequence). CDR3 coding DNA: TGTGCCAGCAGTTTCGGGACAGATGGTTCCAGCGAGCAGTACTTC. The encoded protein is CASSFGTDGSSEQYF.

This clone was seen a handful of times. The chain joins TRBV11-2 to TRBJ1-1; 8 bases agree with TRBD1. Germline values: CDR1 SGHAT, CDR2 FQNNGV. The CDR3 is 15 amino acids. J lost 3 bases, V lost 4 bases, and 7 bases had no gene match. The CDR3 reads CASSSVARGHTEAFF. The CDR3 bases are TGTGCCAGCAGCTCGGTCGCCAGGGGGCACACTGAAGCTTTCTTT. Together with reference TRBV11-2 and TRBJ1-1, the CDR3 gives the full variable domain: EAGVAQSPRYKIIEKRQSVAFWCNPISGHATLYWYQQILGQGPKLLIQFQNNGVVDDSQLPKDRFSAERLKGVDSTLKIQPAKLEDSAVYLCASSSVARGHTEAFFGQGTRLTVV.

V gene TRBV7-2 combines with J gene TRBJ1-5; D gene unclear. V lost 4 bases and J 1 base, leaving 8 bases between the germline ends. Germline V CDR1 and CDR2: SGHTA, FQGNSA. This CDR3 has 14 residues. Here the CDR3 DNA reads TGTGCCAGCAGCTCGGACTGGAGCAATCAGCCCCAGCATTTT. This codes for CASSSDWSNQPQHF.

With respect to this clone: The CDR3 carries no conserved terminal phenylalanine or tryptophan, so it likely arises from a read error. The chain uses TRBV19 and TRBJ1-2; 7 bases align to TRBD1. Germline CDR1 is LNHDA and CDR2 is SQIVND (reference sequence). Unmatched junction bases numbered 5, after V lost 3 bases and J lost 7 bases. The CDR3 extends over 13 amino acids. CDR3 nucleotides: TGTGCCAGTAGTATGGAGGGGGCGCTTGGCTACACCCTC. Residues: CASSMEGALGYTL.

This clone occurred a few times. The rearrangement joins TRBV11-3 to TRBJ2-1, with TRBD2 identical over 11 bases. Germline CDR1 reads SGHNT; CDR2 reads YENEEA. V lost 1 base and J lost 6; bases outside the gene matches: 5. CDR3 size: 16 residues. CDR3 in amino acids: CASSLGGGLAANEQFF. Written as DNA, the CDR3 is TGTGCCAGCAGCTTAGGGGGGGGACTAGCGGCCAATGAGCAGTTCTTC.

The chain has TRBV30 and TRBJ1-4, with a possible D match to TRBD1 (5 bases). V lost 2 bases, J lost 11 bases, and 12 bases lay in between. The germline CDR1 and CDR2 sequences are GTSNPN and SVGIG (reference sequence). The CDR3 extends over 12 amino acids. This chain's CDR3 is CAWSIGGEKLFF. The DNA for the CDR3 is TGTGCCTGGAGTATCGGAGGGGAGAAACTGTTTTTT.

This chain joins TRBV7-3 and TRBJ2-3, with 13 positions matching TRBD2. CDR1 and CDR2 (germline): SGHTA, FQGTGA. V lost 4 bases, J lost 10 bases, and 11 bases stayed unmatched. The CDR3 totals 16 residues. The CDR3 loop reads CASSSSPGLAGEAQYF. CDR3 nucleotides: TGTGCCAGCAGCTCCTCTCCAGGACTAGCGGGAGAGGCGCAGTATTTT.

This rearrangement joins TRBV2 to TRBJ2-5; D is possibly TRBD2 (6 bases). Trimming stripped 7 bases from V and 2 bases from J, with 17 bases between. CDR3 length: 15 amino acids. Germline CDR1 SNHLY, CDR2 FYNNEI. The CDR3 DNA reads as TGTGCCAGCAATCGTGGCGGGATGTTGCAAGAGACCCAGTACTTC. Its translation is CASNRGGMLQETQYF. Using reference TRBV2 and TRBJ2-5 for the parts outside the CDR3, the full variable domain is EPEVTQTPSHQVTQMGQEVILRCVPISNHLYFYWYRQILGQKVEFLVSFYNNEISEKSEIFDDQFSVERPDGSNFTLKIRSTKLEDSAMYFCASNRGGMLQETQYFGPGTRLLVL.

The chain recombines TRBV4-2 with TRBJ2-1; TRBD2 aligns across 9 bases. This CDR3 is built from 15 residues. V dropped 0 bases and J dropped 3; count of bases not matched to a gene: 0. Germline lookup yields CDR1 LGHNA and CDR2 YNFKEQ. The CDR3 nucleotides read TGTGCCAGCAGCCAAGAGACTAGCGGCTACAATGAGCAGTTCTTC. Translating it yields CASSQETSGYNEQFF.

The chain couples TRBV19 to TRBJ1-2; TRBD1 is a possible D gene (6 bases). The CDR3 runs to 14 residues. Germline assignment: CDR1 LNHDA and CDR2 SQIVND (reference sequence). Trimming pared 9 bases from V and 5 bases from J, leaving 19 bases between. The DNA of the CDR3 is TGTGCCAGCGAAATCCTCGGGACACCGTATGGCTACACCTTC. It yields the protein CASEILGTPYGYTF. The variable domain in full, with the rest retrieved from reference TRBV19 and TRBJ1-2, is DGGITQSPKYLFRKEGQNVTLSCEQNLNHDAMYWYRQDPGQGLRLIYYSQIVNDFQKGDIAEGYSVSREKKESFPLTVTSAQKNPTAFYLCASEILGTPYGYTFGSGTRLTVV.

The chain uses TRBV7-9 and TRBJ2-5, with 10 positions matching TRBD1. The CDR3 extends over 16 amino acids. The J segment lost 4 bases and the V segment lost 4 bases, leaving 9 bases of the junction unmatched. Germline V CDR1 and CDR2: SEHNR, FQNEAQ (reference sequence). The CDR3 is CASSYRTGGKGETQYF. CDR3 DNA sequence: TGTGCCAGCAGCTACAGGACAGGGGGAAAGGGAGAGACCCAGTACTTC.

This clone appeared a single time. The V and J genes are TRBV7-9 and TRBJ1-1, with unresolved D. The CDR3 spans 13 residues. Trimming took 6 bases from V and 1 from J, leaving 9 bases between them. Germline loops: CDR1 SEHNR, CDR2 FQNEAQ (reference sequence). This chain's CDR3 is CASSPPGNTEAFF. Written as DNA, the CDR3 is TGTGCCAGCAGTCCTCCGGGGAACACTGAAGCTTTCTTT.

The CDR3 DNA sequence: TGTGCCAGCCGCCACACCGTCACAGGGAACACTGAAGCTTTCTTT. It specifies CASRHTVTGNTEAFF. This chain uses TRBV27 with TRBJ1-1; maybe TRBD1 (5 bases). The germline V gene has CDR1 MNHEY and CDR2 SMNVEV (reference sequence). Trimming took off 8 bases at V and 1 base at J, with 17 bases between the two ends. This CDR3 spans 15 amino acids.

The chain has TRBV9 and TRBJ2-1, with 11 bases that match TRBD1. V lost 3 bases and J lost 0; bases outside the gene matches: 2. The length of the CDR3 is 16 residues. The germline V gene has CDR1 SGDLS and CDR2 YYNGEE. The CDR3, as DNA: TGTGCCAGCAGCGGAGGGACAGGGGGCTCCTACAATGAGCAGTTCTTC. It codes for CASSGGTGGSYNEQFF.

The rearrangement joins TRBV5-1 to TRBJ2-5; no clear D gene. The V end lost 0 bases, the J end lost 5 bases, and 8 bases lay between the germline ends. Germline V lookup: CDR1 SGHRS, CDR2 YFSETQ. The CDR3 has 13 amino acids. Here the CDR3 reads CASSLAPLETQYF. CDR3 coding DNA: TGCGCCAGCAGCTTGGCACCACTGGAGACCCAGTACTTC.

The V gene is TRBV19, the J gene TRBJ2-3; 10 bases are a match to TRBD1. This CDR3 is 14 amino acids long. CDR1 LNHDA and CDR2 SQIVND come from the germline V gene (reference sequence). The junction had 7 bases not matched to a gene; V was cut back by 7 bases and J by 6 bases. CDR3 DNA: TGTGCCAGTACAGGACAGGGGGGCGTTGATACGCAGTATTTT. It codes for CASTGQGGVDTQYF. The full variable domain, rest sourced from reference TRBV19 and TRBJ2-3, is DGGITQSPKYLFRKEGQNVTLSCEQNLNHDAMYWYRQDPGQGLRLIYYSQIVNDFQKGDIAEGYSVSREKKESFPLTVTSAQKNPTAFYLCASTGQGGVDTQYFGPGTRLTVL.

The CDR3: CAIRGDRTTTTDTQYF. Here the CDR3 DNA reads TGTGCCATCAGAGGGGACAGGACGACCACCACAGATACGCAGTATTTT. The gene calls are TRBV10-3 and TRBJ2-3; 8 nucleotides line up with TRBD1. Losses at the gene ends were 6 bases for V and 2 bases for J; bases not matched to a gene: 10. The CDR3 is 16 residues long. Germline CDR1 is ENHRY and CDR2 is SYGVKD.

The V gene is TRBV7-6, the J gene TRBJ1-6; D is uncertain. This CDR3 comprises 19 residues. In germline, CDR1 is SGHVS, CDR2 FNYEAQ. Trimming pared 1 base from V and 0 bases from J, leaving 16 bases between. CDR3 residues: CASSLDPPGHLSYNSPLHF. DNA of the CDR3: TGTGCCAGCAGCTTAGACCCCCCTGGGCACCTCTCCTATAATTCACCCCTCCACTTT.

CDR3 residues: CASSFRLAQYQETQYF. The CDR3 nucleotides are TGCGCCAGCAGCTTCCGACTAGCGCAATACCAAGAGACCCAGTACTTC. The chain has TRBV5-1 and TRBJ2-5; 8 nucleotides line up with TRBD2. CDR1 is SGHRS, CDR2 YFSETQ, per germline. Trimming at V came to 2 bases and at J to 0 bases, leaving 6 bases not matched to a gene. The CDR3 runs to 16 residues. Full variable domain (outside the CDR3, taken from reference TRBV5-1 and TRBJ2-5): KAGVTQTPRYLIKTRGQQVTLSCSPISGHRSVSWYQQTPGQGLQFLFEYFSETQRNKGNFPGRFSGRQFSNSRSEMNVSTLELGDSALYLCASSFRLAQYQETQYFGPGTRLLVL.

This chain joins TRBV19 and TRBJ2-5; TRBD1 matches at 7 bases. The DNA end is a closer match to TRBJ2-7, so the J assignment may be wrong. Germline loops: CDR1 LNHDA, CDR2 SQIVND (reference sequence). The CDR3 has 11 amino acids. CDR3 bases: TGTGCCAGTCAGGGGGTACGCGAGCAGTACTTC. Residues: CASQGVREQYF.